This T cell receptor beta chain was sequenced during a study of response to subunit inactivated influenza vaccine. General observations from the study: With each seasonal influenza vaccination, the authors suggested, few new T cells are recruited.

As to this clonotype: Its antigen is currently unknown.

TCRdb recomputed calls from the RT-PCR reads with MiXCR, one row per CDR3 protein. The repertoire has over 400,000 distinct CDR3 sequences, roughly 11% of them found once; the top ten carry roughly 12%. The CDR3 has 16 residues. V shed 4 bases, J shed 4 bases, and the junction held 6 bases outside the gene matches. Germline CDR1 SGDLS, CDR2 YYNGEE. The V call is TRBV9, the J call TRBJ2-1, with 12 positions matching TRBD2. This clonotype originated in a man between 50 and 59 years old who received an inactivated influenza vaccine. The sequences come from PBMCs from blood, collected roughly 47 days after vaccination. The CDR3 sequence is CASSPGLAGWYNEQFF. The CDR3 region has the DNA TGTGCCAGCAGCCCAGGACTAGCGGGATGGTACAATGAGCAGTTCTTC.